This T cell receptor beta chain was identified in a study of T cell changes during pregnancy in multiple sclerosis. V was cut by 0 bases and J by 4 bases, with 13 bases left in between. Germline loops: CDR1 ENHRY, CDR2 SYGVKD. The CDR3 runs to 16 residues. TCRdb keeps only in-frame clones here, not all; method: immunoSEQ multiplex PCR. This sample has fewer than 35,000 clones, with about nine tenths found just once. Sequenced here: CD8+ T cells from peripheral blood mononuclear cells, sampled in the second trimester of pregnancy. The origin of this receptor is a female donor with multiple sclerosis, enrolled in a pregnancy study. The chain couples TRBV10-3 to TRBJ1-5; D uncertain. CDR3 in amino acids: CAISESLSGSNQPQHF. The DNA of the CDR3 is TGTGCCATCAGTGAGTCGTTGTCAGGTAGTAATCAGCCCCAGCATTTT.